What follows are 28 T cell receptor beta chains derived from one specimen sequenced in a study of neurological immune-mediated disorders. One entry per CDR3 protein, called by TCRdb with MiXCR from the 5' RACE reads. The sample lists under 80,000 distinct CDR3 sequences; 9.4% were seen once. The sequenced sample consisted of PBMCs. The source is a man between 45 and 60 years old in good health.

The sample holds many counts of this clonotype. V and J are TRBV5-1 and TRBJ2-1; D unclear. The germline V and J ends were trimmed by 1 base and 8 bases, with 10 bases remaining between them. CDR3 length: 13 amino acids. In germline, CDR1 is SGHRS, CDR2 YFSETQ. CDR3 residues: CASSLLIKYEQFF. In DNA, the CDR3 is TGCGCCAGCAGCTTGCTAATCAAATATGAGCAGTTCTTC.

Notes on this clonotype: The CDR3 ends on some other residue instead of the conserved phenylalanine or tryptophan, so this is likely a read error. V and J are TRBV12-3 or TRBV12-4 and TRBJ1-5; D gene ambiguous. The length of the CDR3 is 12 residues. The CDR3 bases are TGTGCCAGCAGTTCCCCAGATCAGCACCAGCATTTA. The encoded protein is CASSSPDQHQHL.

This clonotype has at least ten counts. The genes are TRBV12-3 or TRBV12-4 and TRBJ2-5; 14 bases agree with TRBD2. The ends lost 5 bases at V and 0 bases at J; junction bases unmatched: 5. This CDR3 region has 17 residues. CDR3 sequence reads: CASSQRTSGGYQETQYF. The DNA of the CDR3 is TGTGCCAGCAGTCAGAGGACTAGCGGGGGGTACCAAGAGACCCAGTACTTC.

This clonotype was seen at least ten times. V gene TRBV2 combines with J gene TRBJ2-2; a possible D gene is TRBD1 (5 bases). V was pared by 7 bases and J by 4 bases, with 13 bases between. CDR3 length: 14 residues. Germline loops: CDR1 SNHLY, CDR2 FYNNEI. Here the CDR3 DNA reads TGTGCCAGCAAAATAAGGGGCGGCACCGGGGAGCTGTTTTTT. Its protein product is CASKIRGGTGELFF.

This clonotype was found many times. The gene calls are TRBV4-1 and TRBJ2-5, with D unresolved. The V end was cut by 1 base, the J end by 5 bases, with 8 bases between. The CDR3 extends over 13 amino acids. In germline, CDR1 is MGHRA, CDR2 YSYEKL. CDR3: CASSQVVGETQYF. DNA of the CDR3: TGCGCCAGCAGCCAAGTTGTTGGGGAGACCCAGTACTTC.

This clonotype appeared many times. The chain uses TRBV11-2 and TRBJ2-1; the match to TRBD2 covers 7 bases. The germline CDR1 and CDR2 sequences are SGHAT and FQNNGV. With 0 bases clipped from V and 10 bases from J, the junction kept 12 bases outside the gene matches. The CDR3 is made up of 16 amino acids. The CDR3 nucleotides read TGTGCCAGCAGCTTAGATCGCGCCGGGGGGTCTTCGGAGCAGTTCTTC. Protein sequence: CASSLDRAGGSSEQFF.

As to this clonotype: This sequence may be a read error, since a much larger clone differs from it by one base. The conserved final phenylalanine or tryptophan is absent from the CDR3, which likely points to a read error. This sequence joins TRBV6-2 or TRBV6-3 and TRBJ1-1; D remains unclear. V lost 6 bases and J 7 bases, leaving 15 bases between the germline ends. The V gene's germline CDR1 is MNHEY and CDR2 SVGEGT. This CDR3 is 13 amino acids long. The CDR3 region has the DNA TGTGCCAGCAGGCATCAGGATCGGAGTGAAGCTTTCATT. Protein product: CASRHQDRSEAFI.

This clonotype was detected only a few times. In DNA form, the CDR3 reads TGTGCCAGCAGCCGGAGCCATGGTAATGAGCAGTTCTTC. It is translated as CASSRSHGNEQFF. The chain uses TRBV14 and TRBJ2-1; no reliable D call. With 4 bases removed from V and 7 bases from J, the gap between germline ends came to 11 bases. The CDR3 is made up of 13 amino acids. Germline CDR1 is SGHDN and CDR2 is FVKESK.

The table lists this clonotype with many counts. The V call is TRBV7-2, the J call TRBJ2-6; 8 nucleotides align to TRBD1. The CDR3 is 16 residues long. V dropped 5 bases and J dropped 0; count of bases not matched to a gene: 3. CDR1 is SGHTA and CDR2 is FQGNSA in the germline V gene. The CDR3 DNA is TGTGCCAGCAGCCGAGGACAGGGCTCTGGGGCCAACGTCCTGACTTTC. Its protein is CASSRGQGSGANVLTF.

This clonotype was seen repeatedly, ten times or more. The chain links TRBV12-3 or TRBV12-4 to TRBJ2-4; TRBD1 matches 10 bases. Trimming at V came to 7 bases and at J to 9 bases, leaving 9 bases not matched to a gene. The CDR3 length is 14 residues. In DNA form, the CDR3 reads TGTGCCAGCACCTTAACGGGACAGGGGAGCATTCAGTACTTC. Translated: CASTLTGQGSIQYF.

This clonotype was seen at least ten times. CDR3 region: CASSSGTGVRSPLHF. The CDR3 nucleotides read TGTGCCAGCAGTTCCGGGACAGGGGTTAGGTCACCCCTCCACTTT. The J gene is TRBJ1-6, the V gene TRBV12-3 or TRBV12-4; 10 positions match TRBD1. This CDR3 comprises 15 residues. After removal of 4 bases from V and 10 bases from J, the junction contained 7 bases not matched to a gene.

This clonotype was detected only a few times. This sequence joins TRBV18 and TRBJ2-5; the D is unclear. Germline CDR1 KGHSH, CDR2 LQKENI. This CDR3 has 12 amino acids. V lost 1 base and J 5 bases, leaving 5 bases between the germline ends. The CDR3 coding sequence is TGTGCCAGCTCACCACTTAAGGAGACCCAGTACTTC. Amino acid sequence: CASSPLKETQYF.

This clonotype was detected only a few times. The V and J genes are TRBV20-1 and TRBJ2-2; unclear D gene. In germline, CDR1 is DFQATT, CDR2 SNEGSKA (reference sequence). The CDR3 runs to 15 residues. Trimming stripped 3 bases from V and 5 bases from J, with 16 bases between. CDR3 DNA: TGCAGTGCTAGTAGGGTAGGAAGAACAACCGGGGAGCTGTTTTTT. It encodes CSASRVGRTTGELFF.

This clonotype was found many times. The V and J genes are TRBV6-5 and TRBJ1-1; D is uncertain. This CDR3 contains 14 residues. Per the germline V gene, CDR1 is MNHEY and CDR2 is SVGAGI. V lost 8 bases and J lost 0, with 13 bases in between. This CDR3 is CASSAASMNTEAFF. In DNA form, the CDR3 reads TGTGCCAGCTCGGCGGCCTCCATGAACACTGAAGCTTTCTTT.

This clonotype was found many times. The chain employs TRBV7-2 and TRBJ2-7; TRBD2 matches 8 bases. Germline CDR1 SGHTA, CDR2 FQGNSA. The V segment lost 4 bases and the J segment 5 bases; nucleotides outside the gene matches: 13. The CDR3 is 16 residues long. The CDR3 sequence is CASSSPGGGRFNEQYF. The CDR3 DNA reads TGTGCCAGCAGCTCTCCGGGGGGCGGGAGGTTCAACGAGCAGTACTTC.

In its sample, this clonotype was seen many times. The chain links TRBV12-3 or TRBV12-4 to TRBJ2-1, with D possibly called TRBD1 or TRBD2 (5 bases each). The CDR3 sequence is 12 residues long. Trimming pared 7 bases from V and 6 bases from J, leaving 10 bases between. The CDR3 region has the DNA TGTGCCAGCACCTCTGGGGGCAATGAGCAGTTCTTC. This codes for CASTSGGNEQFF.

Ten or more counts support this clonotype. CDR3 in DNA: TGTGCCAGCAGCGTTTTTGGCGGGGAGGTCAATGAGCAGTTCTTC. Amino acids: CASSVFGGEVNEQFF. This chain connects TRBV9 to TRBJ2-1; D is perhaps TRBD2 (6 bases). Germline lookup yields CDR1 SGDLS and CDR2 YYNGEE. The CDR3 contains 15 residues. Trimming pared 2 bases from V and 6 bases from J, leaving 15 bases between.

With respect to this clonotype: A read error may produce the germline difference seen at one junction end. V usage is TRBV6-1 and J usage is TRBJ2-1, with D perhaps assigned TRBD1 or TRBD2 (6 bases each). Germline V gene lookup returns CDR1 MNHNS and CDR2 SASEGT. The CDR3 totals 15 residues. CDR3 coding DNA: TGTGCCAGCCCCCCTTTGGGGGGCTCCTACAATGACCAGTTCTTC. Amino acids: CASPPLGGSYNDQFF.

This clonotype was detected ten times or more. The chain employs TRBV7-8 and TRBJ2-7; 8 bases fit TRBD1. J lost 4 bases, V lost 4 bases, and 6 bases had no gene match. CDR3 length: 14 amino acids. The germline CDR1 and CDR2 sequences are SGHVS and FQNEAQ. The CDR3 here is CASSWGTGIYEQYF. Written as DNA, the CDR3 is TGTGCCAGCAGCTGGGGGACAGGAATATACGAGCAGTACTTC.

V and J are TRBV20-1 and TRBJ2-3; 7 bases line up with TRBD2. This CDR3 spans 15 amino acids. In germline, CDR1 is DFQATT, CDR2 SNEGSKA (reference sequence). The junction had 7 bases not matched to a gene; V was cut back by 0 bases and J by 4 bases. CDR3 region: CSARDSPGRADTQYF. The CDR3 DNA is TGCAGTGCTAGAGATTCACCAGGGAGGGCAGATACGCAGTATTTT.

This clonotype was observed many times. This chain connects TRBV25-1 to TRBJ2-1; 7 nucleotides line up with TRBD1. The ends lost 6 bases at V and 5 bases at J; junction bases unmatched: 10. CDR1 and CDR2 from the germline V gene are MGHDK and SYGVNS. The CDR3 spans 15 residues. CDR3 DNA sequence: TGTGCCAGCAGCGACATAAGGACAGGAGACAATGAGCAGTTCTTC. The encoded protein is CASSDIRTGDNEQFF.

Many counts were recorded for this clonotype. This chain joins TRBV20-1 and TRBJ2-1; 11 bases map to TRBD2. Germline CDR1 is DFQATT and CDR2 is SNEGSKA (reference sequence). Trimming took 6 bases from V and 8 from J; bases not matched to a gene: 12. This CDR3 contains 15 residues. The CDR3: CSAPSASGRIHEQFF. The CDR3 DNA follows: TGCAGTGCCCCTTCTGCTAGCGGGAGGATTCATGAGCAGTTCTTC.

With regard to this clonotype: Without the conserved terminal phenylalanine or tryptophan, this CDR3 likely stems from a read error. V is TRBV12-3 or TRBV12-4 and J is TRBJ2-7; D uncertain. This CDR3 is built from 12 residues. CDR3 DNA: TGTGCCAGCAGTTTAGGTACCTACGTGCAGTACTTA. Protein product: CASSLGTYVQYL.

In this sample, this clonotype turned up many times. This chain links TRBV5-5 with TRBJ1-4, with TRBD1 identical over 7 bases. Trimming took 4 bases from V and 0 from J; bases not matched to a gene: 9. Germline loops: CDR1 SGHKS, CDR2 YYEKEE (reference sequence). The CDR3 is 17 amino acids. CDR3 amino acids: CASSEVQGVATNEKLFF. The CDR3, as DNA: TGTGCCAGCAGCGAAGTTCAGGGGGTTGCAACTAATGAAAAACTGTTTTTT.

The chain links TRBV6-2 or TRBV6-3 to TRBJ1-1, with 7 positions matching TRBD1. V lost 4 bases to trimming and J lost 4 bases; unmatched junction nucleotides: 6. The germline gives CDR1 MNHEY, CDR2 SVGEGT. CDR3 size: 14 residues. CDR3 in amino acids: CASSSHDRVTEAFF. CDR3 nucleotide sequence: TGTGCCAGCAGTTCCCATGACAGGGTCACTGAAGCTTTCTTT.

This clonotype has a count of ten or more. This chain joins TRBV5-1 and TRBJ2-7, with 8 bases lining up with TRBD1. The germline gives CDR1 SGHRS, CDR2 YFSETQ. Trimming removed 3 bases from V and 4 bases from J; junction bases left unmatched: 6. This CDR3 spans 14 amino acids. The CDR3 coding sequence is TGCGCCAGCAGCTCCGCCGGACAGGGTTACGAGCAGTACTTC. Protein sequence: CASSSAGQGYEQYF.

Many counts were recorded for this clonotype. The rearrangement links TRBV11-2 to TRBJ2-3; D gene ambiguous. Germline-derived CDR1 and CDR2 are SGHAT and FQNNGV. The CDR3 spans 12 residues. With 4 bases removed from V and 2 bases from J, the gap between germline ends came to 4 bases. The CDR3 sequence is CASSSPTDTQYF. DNA for the CDR3: TGTGCCAGCAGCTCCCCCACAGATACGCAGTATTTT.

There are many counts of this clonotype. The chain couples TRBV10-3 to TRBJ2-2; D is ambiguous. The V gene lost 0 bases and the J gene lost 4 bases, with 6 bases spanning the gap. The CDR3 length is 14 residues. In germline, CDR1 is ENHRY, CDR2 SYGVKD. CDR3 in DNA: TGTGCCATCAGTGAGTCCCCTATCACCGGGGAGCTGTTTTTT. Protein: CAISESPITGELFF.